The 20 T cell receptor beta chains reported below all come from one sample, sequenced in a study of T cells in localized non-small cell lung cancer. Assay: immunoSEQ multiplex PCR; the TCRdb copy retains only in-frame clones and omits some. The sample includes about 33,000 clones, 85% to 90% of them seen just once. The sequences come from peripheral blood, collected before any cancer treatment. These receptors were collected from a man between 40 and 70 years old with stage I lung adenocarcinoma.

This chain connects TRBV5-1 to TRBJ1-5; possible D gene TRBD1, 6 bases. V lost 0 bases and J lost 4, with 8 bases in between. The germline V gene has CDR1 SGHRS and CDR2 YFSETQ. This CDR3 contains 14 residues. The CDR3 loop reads CASSLGTGNQPQHF. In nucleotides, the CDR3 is TGCGCCAGCAGCTTGGGAACAGGGAATCAGCCCCAGCATTTT.

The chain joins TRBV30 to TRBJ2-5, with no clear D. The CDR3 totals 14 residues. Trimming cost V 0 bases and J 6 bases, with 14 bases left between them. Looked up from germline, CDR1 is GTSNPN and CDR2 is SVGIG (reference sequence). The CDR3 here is CAWSVGPGKKTQYF. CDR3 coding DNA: TGTGCCTGGAGTGTCGGGCCAGGTAAAAAGACCCAGTACTTC. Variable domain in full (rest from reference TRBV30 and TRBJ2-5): SQTIHQWPATLVQPVGSPLSLECTVEGTSNPNLYWYRQAAGRGLQLLFYSVGIGQISSEVPQNLSASRPQDRQFILSSKKLLLSDSGFYLCAWSVGPGKKTQYFGPGTRLLVL.

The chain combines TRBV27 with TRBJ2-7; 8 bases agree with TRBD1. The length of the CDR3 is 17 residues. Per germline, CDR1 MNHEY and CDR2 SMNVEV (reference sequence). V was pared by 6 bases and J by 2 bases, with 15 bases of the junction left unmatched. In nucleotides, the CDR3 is TGTGCCAGCAGCCAAAACCCCCCAGGACAGGGAGCCTACGAGCAGTACTTC. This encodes CASSQNPPGQGAYEQYF.

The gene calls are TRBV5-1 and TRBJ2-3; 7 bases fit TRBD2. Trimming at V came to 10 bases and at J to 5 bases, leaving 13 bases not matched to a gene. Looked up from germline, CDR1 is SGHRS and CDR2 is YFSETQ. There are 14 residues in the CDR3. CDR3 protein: CASQRAGEGDTQYF. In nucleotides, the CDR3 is TGCGCCTCTCAGCGGGCGGGGGAGGGAGATACGCAGTATTTT.

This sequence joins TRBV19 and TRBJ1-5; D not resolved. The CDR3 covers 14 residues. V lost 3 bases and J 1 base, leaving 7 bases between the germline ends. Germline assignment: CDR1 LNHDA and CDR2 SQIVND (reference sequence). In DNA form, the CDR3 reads TGTGCCAGTAGTATCTCGCAGAGCAATCAGCCCCAGCATTTT. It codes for CASSISQSNQPQHF.

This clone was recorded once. DNA of the CDR3: TGTGCCAGCACCCCTTCAACAGGACTCAATGAGCAGTTCTTC. Protein product: CASTPSTGLNEQFF. The gene calls are TRBV28 and TRBJ2-1; D is tentatively TRBD1 or TRBD2 (5 bases each). This CDR3 has 14 amino acids. Germline V gives CDR1 MDHEN, CDR2 SYDVKM. V was cut by 7 bases and J by 6 bases, with 16 bases left in between. Full variable domain (remainder filled in from reference TRBV28 and TRBJ2-1): DVKVTQSSRYLVKRTGEKVFLECVQDMDHENMFWYRQDPGLGLRLIYFSYDVKMKEKGDIPEGYSVSREKKERFSLILESASTNQTSMYLCASTPSTGLNEQFFGPGTRLTVL.

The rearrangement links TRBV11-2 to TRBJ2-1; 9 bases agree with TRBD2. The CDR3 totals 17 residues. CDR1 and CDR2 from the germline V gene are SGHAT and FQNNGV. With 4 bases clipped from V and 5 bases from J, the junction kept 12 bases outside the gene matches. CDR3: CASSYTAGTSIDNEQFF. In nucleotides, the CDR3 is TGTGCCAGCAGCTACACCGCCGGGACTAGCATCGACAATGAGCAGTTCTTC.

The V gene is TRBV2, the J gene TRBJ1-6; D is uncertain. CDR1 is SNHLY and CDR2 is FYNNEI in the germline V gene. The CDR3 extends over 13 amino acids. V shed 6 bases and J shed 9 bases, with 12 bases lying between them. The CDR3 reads CASRLGQASPLHF. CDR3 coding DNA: TGTGCCAGCAGGCTGGGCCAGGCTTCACCCCTCCACTTT.

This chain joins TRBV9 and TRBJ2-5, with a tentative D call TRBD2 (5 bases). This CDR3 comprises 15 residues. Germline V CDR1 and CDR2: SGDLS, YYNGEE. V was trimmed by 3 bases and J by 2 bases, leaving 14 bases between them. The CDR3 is CASSGHSGGQETQYF. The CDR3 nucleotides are TGTGCCAGCAGCGGCCACAGCGGAGGACAAGAGACCCAGTACTTC.

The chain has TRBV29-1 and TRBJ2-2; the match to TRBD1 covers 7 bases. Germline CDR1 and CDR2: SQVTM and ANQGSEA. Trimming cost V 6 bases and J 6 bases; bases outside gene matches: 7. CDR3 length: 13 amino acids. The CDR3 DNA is TGCAGCGTCCCAGGGGGAAACGCCGGGGAGCTGTTTTTT. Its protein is CSVPGGNAGELFF.

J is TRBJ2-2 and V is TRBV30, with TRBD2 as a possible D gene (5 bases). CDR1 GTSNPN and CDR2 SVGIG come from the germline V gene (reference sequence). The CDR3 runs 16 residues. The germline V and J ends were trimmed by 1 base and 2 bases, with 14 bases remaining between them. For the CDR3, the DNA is TGTGCCTGGAGTGGAGACCGACTAAGTAACACCGGGGAGCTGTTTTTT. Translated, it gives CAWSGDRLSNTGELFF.

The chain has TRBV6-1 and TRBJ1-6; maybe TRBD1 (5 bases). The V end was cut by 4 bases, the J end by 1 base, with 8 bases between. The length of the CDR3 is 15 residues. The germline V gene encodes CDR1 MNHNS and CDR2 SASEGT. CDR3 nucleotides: TGTGCCAGCAGTGGCGACAGATCCTATAATTCACCCCTCCACTTT. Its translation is CASSGDRSYNSPLHF.

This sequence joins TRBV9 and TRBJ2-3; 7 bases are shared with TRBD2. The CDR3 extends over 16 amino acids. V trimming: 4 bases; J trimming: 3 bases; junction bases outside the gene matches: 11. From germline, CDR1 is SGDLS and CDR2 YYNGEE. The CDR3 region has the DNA TGTGCCAGCAGCCCCGTGGGAGGGATGGGGACAGATACGCAGTATTTT. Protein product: CASSPVGGMGTDTQYF. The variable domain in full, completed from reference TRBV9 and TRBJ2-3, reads DSGVTQTPKHLITATGQRVTLRCSPRSGDLSVYWYQQSLDQGLQFLIQYYNGEERAKGNILERFSAQQFPDLHSELNLSSLELGDSALYFCASSPVGGMGTDTQYFGPGTRLTVL.

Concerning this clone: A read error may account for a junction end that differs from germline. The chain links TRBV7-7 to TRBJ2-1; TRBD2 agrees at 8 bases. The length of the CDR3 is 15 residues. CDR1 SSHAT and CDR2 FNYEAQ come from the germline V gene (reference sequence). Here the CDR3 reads CASSLYPGGVDEQFF. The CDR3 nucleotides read TGTGCTAGCAGCTTATACCCGGGGGGGGTGGATGAGCAGTTCTTC.

CDR3 sequence (DNA): TGTGCCAGCAGCGTAGTTGGTGTAAATTCACCCCTCCACTTT. This translates into CASSVVGVNSPLHF. The V call is TRBV9, the J call TRBJ1-6; D gene unclear. Looked up from germline, CDR1 is SGDLS and CDR2 is YYNGEE. CDR3 length equals 14 residues. Trimming took off 0 bases at V and 7 bases at J, with 8 bases between the two ends.

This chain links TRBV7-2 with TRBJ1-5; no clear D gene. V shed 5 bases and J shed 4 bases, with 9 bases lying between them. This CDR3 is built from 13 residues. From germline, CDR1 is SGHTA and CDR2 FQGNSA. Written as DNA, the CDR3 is TGTGCCAGCAGCGAGAACCGGAATCAGCCCCAGCATTTT. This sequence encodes CASSENRNQPQHF.

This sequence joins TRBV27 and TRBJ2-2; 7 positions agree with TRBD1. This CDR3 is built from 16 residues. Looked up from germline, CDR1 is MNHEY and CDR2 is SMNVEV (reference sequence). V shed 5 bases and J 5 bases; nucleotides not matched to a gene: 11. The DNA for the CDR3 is TGTGCCAGCAGTCCCGGGGACAGAGTTGGTACCGGGGAGCTGTTTTTT. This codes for CASSPGDRVGTGELFF.

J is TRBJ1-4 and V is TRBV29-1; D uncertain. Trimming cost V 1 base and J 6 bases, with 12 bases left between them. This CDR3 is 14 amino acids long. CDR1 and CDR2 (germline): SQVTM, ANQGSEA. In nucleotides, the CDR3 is TGCAGCGTTGAAGCGAAAAATACCGATGAAAAACTGTTTTTT. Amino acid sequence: CSVEAKNTDEKLFF.

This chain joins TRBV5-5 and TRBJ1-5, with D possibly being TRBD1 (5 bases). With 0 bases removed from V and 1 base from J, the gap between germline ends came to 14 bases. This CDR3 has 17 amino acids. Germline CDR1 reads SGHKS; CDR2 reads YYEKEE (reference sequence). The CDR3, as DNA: TGTGCCAGCAGCTTGGTCCCGACAGATAGAAGCAATCAGCCCCAGCATTTT. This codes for CASSLVPTDRSNQPQHF. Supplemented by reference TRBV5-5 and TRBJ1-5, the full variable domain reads DAGVTQSPTHLIKTRGQQVTLRCSPISGHKSVSWYQQVLGQGPQFIFQYYEKEERGRGNFPDRFSARQFPNYSSELNVNALLLGDSALYLCASSLVPTDRSNQPQHFGDGTRLSIL.

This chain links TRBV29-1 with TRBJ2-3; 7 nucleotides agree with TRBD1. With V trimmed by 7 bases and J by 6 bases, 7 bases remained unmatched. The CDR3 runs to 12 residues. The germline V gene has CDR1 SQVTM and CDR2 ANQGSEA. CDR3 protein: CSARQGTDTQYF. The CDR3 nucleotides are TGCAGCGCCCGACAGGGAACCGATACGCAGTATTTT.